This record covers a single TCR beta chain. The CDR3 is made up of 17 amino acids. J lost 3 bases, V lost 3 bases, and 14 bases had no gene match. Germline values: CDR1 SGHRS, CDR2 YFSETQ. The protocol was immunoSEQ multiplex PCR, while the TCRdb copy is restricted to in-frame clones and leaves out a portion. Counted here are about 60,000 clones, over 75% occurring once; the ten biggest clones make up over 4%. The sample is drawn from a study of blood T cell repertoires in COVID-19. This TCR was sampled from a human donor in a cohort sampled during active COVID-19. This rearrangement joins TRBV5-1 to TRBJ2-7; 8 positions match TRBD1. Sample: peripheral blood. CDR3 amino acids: CASSSRGQGSTHYEQYF. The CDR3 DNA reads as TGCGCCAGCAGCTCACGAGGACAGGGCTCGACCCACTACGAGCAGTACTTC.